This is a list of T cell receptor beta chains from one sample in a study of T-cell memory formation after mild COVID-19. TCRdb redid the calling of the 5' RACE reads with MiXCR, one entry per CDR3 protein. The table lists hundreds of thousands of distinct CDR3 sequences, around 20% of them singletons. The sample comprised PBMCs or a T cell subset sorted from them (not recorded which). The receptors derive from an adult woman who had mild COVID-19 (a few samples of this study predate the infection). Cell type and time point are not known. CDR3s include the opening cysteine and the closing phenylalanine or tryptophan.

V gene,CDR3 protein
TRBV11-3,CASSRTGGRQFF
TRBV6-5,CASGRREGDTEAFF
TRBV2,CASRGQGHYEQYF
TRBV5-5,CASSSQLAGRIYEQYF
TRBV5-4,CASSSPTGSYEQYF
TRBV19,CASTPVGGGYEQYF
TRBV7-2,CASSLVAQGANTEAFF
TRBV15,CATSRGFGGELFF
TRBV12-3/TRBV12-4,CASSSRGQPNSPLHF
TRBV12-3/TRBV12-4,CASSPQGLTNEKLFF
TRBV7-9,CASTQAPSGRGNEQFF
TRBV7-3,CASSLGFWGTDTQYF
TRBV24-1,CATATGYNEQFF
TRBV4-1,CASSQLWTGGYEQYF
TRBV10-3,CAIRTGQTITDTQYF
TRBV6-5,CASSYSNRANYGYTF
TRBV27,CASSSTWTGGSDTQYF
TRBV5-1,CASSPLGGLDFPDTQYF
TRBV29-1,CSVAEPGLAEFFSTDTQYF
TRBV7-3,CASSPGPLEGYTF